Below are 25 T cell receptor beta chains sequenced from a single sample in a study of blood T cell repertoires in COVID-19. Produced via immunoSEQ multiplex PCR; TCRdb's table is partial and in-frame only. This table holds 150,000 to 200,000 clones, under 90% found once. Source material: peripheral blood. The receptors stem from an older woman with COVID-19, enrolled during active disease.

There are a few counts of this clone. The chain couples TRBV28 to TRBJ2-5; 9 nucleotides align to TRBD1. This CDR3 comprises 17 residues. Trimming took 5 bases from V and 5 from J; bases not matched to a gene: 15. Germline V lookup: CDR1 MDHEN, CDR2 SYDVKM. CDR3 loop: CASSPQPGQGWQETQYF. Here the CDR3 DNA reads TGTGCCAGCAGTCCCCAACCGGGACAGGGTTGGCAGGAGACCCAGTACTTC.

The chain carries TRBV12-3 or TRBV12-4 and TRBJ1-1, with D uncertain. V was trimmed by 3 bases and J by 0 bases, leaving 2 bases between them. The CDR3 covers 12 residues. CDR3 DNA: TGTGCCAGCAGTTTCATGAACACTGAAGCTTTCTTT. It codes for CASSFMNTEAFF.

This rearrangement joins TRBV27 to TRBJ1-2, with TRBD1 matching 9 bases. After removal of 1 base from V and 0 bases from J, the junction contained 9 bases not matched to a gene. The CDR3 contains 18 residues. Germline V gene lookup returns CDR1 MNHEY and CDR2 SMNVEV (reference sequence). This CDR3 is CASSLLGTGPSANYGYTF. CDR3 bases: TGTGCCAGCAGTTTATTGGGGACAGGGCCCTCTGCTAACTATGGCTACACCTTC.

The chain couples TRBV7-9 to TRBJ1-4, with 7 bases lining up with TRBD1. The CDR3 runs to 14 residues. Germline V gene data show CDR1 as SEHNR and CDR2 as FQNEAQ (reference sequence). Germline trimming cut 4 bases from V and 2 bases from J; bases unmatched to any gene: 1. The chain's CDR3 is CASSSGQTNEKLFF. CDR3 nucleotide sequence: TGTGCCAGCAGCTCGGGACAGACTAATGAAAAACTGTTTTTT.

This chain links TRBV5-4 with TRBJ2-5; perhaps TRBD2 as D (6 bases). The V end was cut by 4 bases, the J end by 5 bases, with 18 bases between. Per germline, CDR1 SGHNT and CDR2 YYREEE (reference sequence). CDR3 length equals 15 residues. The CDR3: CASSLGSGRPETQYF. CDR3 sequence (DNA): TGTGCCAGCAGCCTGGGCTCCGGGAGACCTGAGACCCAGTACTTC.

CDR3 bases: TGTGCCAGCAGGCGAGACAGGGGCCCCAATGAAAAACTGTTTTTT. This sequence encodes CASRRDRGPNEKLFF. J is TRBJ1-4 and V is TRBV2; TRBD1 matches at 8 bases. The germline V gene encodes CDR1 SNHLY and CDR2 FYNNEI. The V gene end was trimmed by 6 bases and the J gene end by 5 bases; junction bases not matched to a gene: 8. This CDR3 region has 15 residues.

This chain connects TRBV1 to TRBJ1-1; the DNA was not compared with TRBD1, the D call given in the table. TRBV1 is listed as a pseudogene. The CDR3 extends over 14 amino acids. CDR3 region: CTSSQRTANTEAFF. The CDR3 DNA reads TGCACCAGCAGCCAAAGGACAGCGAACACTGAAGCTTTCTTT.

The chain has TRBV19 and TRBJ2-1; D gene ambiguous. Germline CDR1 is LNHDA and CDR2 is SQIVND (reference sequence). The CDR3 totals 12 residues. V was shortened by 7 bases and J by 7 bases, with 11 bases between the two germline ends. CDR3 sequence (DNA): TGTGCCAGTACCAACTTTTGGAATGAGCAGTTCTTC. It is translated as CASTNFWNEQFF. Full variable domain (rest looked up from reference TRBV19 and TRBJ2-1): DGGITQSPKYLFRKEGQNVTLSCEQNLNHDAMYWYRQDPGQGLRLIYYSQIVNDFQKGDIAEGYSVSREKKESFPLTVTSAQKNPTAFYLCASTNFWNEQFFGPGTRLTVL.

V is TRBV5-1 and J is TRBJ2-1, with D uncertain. There are 14 residues in the CDR3. The V and J ends lost 6 bases and 0 bases respectively, with 10 bases between them. Per germline, CDR1 SGHRS and CDR2 YFSETQ. The CDR3 loop reads CASNLPSSYNEQFF. CDR3 DNA: TGCGCCAGCAACCTGCCGAGCTCCTACAATGAGCAGTTCTTC. Full variable domain (rest looked up from reference TRBV5-1 and TRBJ2-1): KAGVTQTPRYLIKTRGQQVTLSCSPISGHRSVSWYQQTPGQGLQFLFEYFSETQRNKGNFPGRFSGRQFSNSRSEMNVSTLELGDSALYLCASNLPSSYNEQFFGPGTRLTVL.

The rearrangement uses TRBV6-6 and TRBJ2-3; tentative D call: TRBD2 (5 bases). The germline V and J ends were trimmed by 5 bases and 5 bases, with 14 bases remaining between them. The length of the CDR3 is 14 residues. From germline, CDR1 is MNHNY and CDR2 SVGAGI (reference sequence). In DNA form, the CDR3 reads TGTGCCAGCAGTATCCCCTGGGCGGGAGATACGCAGTATTTT. Translated: CASSIPWAGDTQYF.

This chain links TRBV9 with TRBJ2-2, with TRBD1 matching 7 bases. Germline values: CDR1 SGDLS, CDR2 YYNGEE. The J segment lost 0 bases and the V segment lost 3 bases, leaving 2 bases of the junction unmatched. This CDR3 is built from 15 residues. For the CDR3, the DNA is TGTGCCAGCAGCGGAGGGGGCGCGAACACCGGGGAGCTGTTTTTT. It is translated as CASSGGGANTGELFF.

In its sample, this clone was seen once. The V and J genes are TRBV27 and TRBJ2-3; no clear D gene. V lost 6 bases and J lost 0, with 10 bases in between. This CDR3 has 14 amino acids. Per the germline V gene, CDR1 is MNHEY and CDR2 is SMNVEV (reference sequence). CDR3: CASSYRFSTDTQYF. In nucleotides, the CDR3 is TGTGCCAGCAGCTACCGTTTTAGCACAGATACGCAGTATTTT.

This chain joins TRBV20-1 and TRBJ1-2, with 10 bases aligning to TRBD1. The V and J ends lost 3 bases and 6 bases, in that order; junction bases with no gene match: 10. CDR3 length: 15 amino acids. CDR1 and CDR2 (germline): DFQATT, SNEGSKA (reference sequence). In DNA, the CDR3 is TGCAGTGCTAGTAATAGACAGGGGGCAAGGGATGGCTACACCTTC. This sequence encodes CSASNRQGARDGYTF.

The chain uses TRBV6-6 and TRBJ2-2; D not certain. The ends were cut back, 2 bases at V and 1 base at J, with 2 bases in the middle. CDR1 is MNHNY, CDR2 SVGAGI, per germline (reference sequence). The CDR3 extends over 13 amino acids. The CDR3 reads CASSYQNTGELFF. The CDR3 region has the DNA TGTGCCAGCAGTTACCAGAACACCGGGGAGCTGTTTTTT.

This clone has only a few counts. The CDR3 nucleotides are TGTGCCAGCAGTTTGGTAGGGGTTACTGAAGCTTTCTTT. This translates into CASSLVGVTEAFF. The rearrangement uses TRBV28 and TRBJ1-1; maybe TRBD1 (5 bases). V lost 3 bases and J lost 5, with 10 bases in between. The CDR3 covers 13 residues. The germline V gene encodes CDR1 MDHEN and CDR2 SYDVKM.

The genes are TRBV18 and TRBJ1-5; D is possibly TRBD1 (6 bases). Between the trimmed V and J ends, which lost 2 bases and 2 bases, there was a span of 10 bases. Germline V gene lookup returns CDR1 KGHSH and CDR2 LQKENI. This CDR3 comprises 15 residues. The DNA for the CDR3 is TGTGCCAGCTCACCAGAGGCAGGGGGCAATCAGCCCCAGCATTTT. It yields the protein CASSPEAGGNQPQHF.

This rearrangement joins TRBV25-1 to TRBJ1-6; D might be TRBD1 (5 bases). The V gene's germline CDR1 is MGHDK and CDR2 SYGVNS. This CDR3 contains 14 residues. Trimming removed 4 bases from V and 7 bases from J, with 11 bases in between. CDR3 amino acids: CASSVTGGNSPLHF. Written as DNA, the CDR3 is TGTGCCAGCAGTGTGACGGGGGGGAATTCACCCCTCCACTTT.

The chain combines TRBV29-1 with TRBJ1-2, with a possible D match to TRBD1 (5 bases). This CDR3 is 13 amino acids long. Trimming took off 1 base at V and 6 bases at J, with 12 bases between the two ends. Germline V gene data show CDR1 as SQVTM and CDR2 as ANQGSEA. CDR3 in amino acids: CSVEGGRRDGYTF. The DNA of the CDR3 is TGCAGCGTTGAAGGGGGCCGACGGGATGGCTACACCTTC.

This chain links TRBV11-2 with TRBJ2-7, with 8 bases that match TRBD2. The V gene's germline CDR1 is SGHAT and CDR2 FQNNGV. Trimming removed 7 bases from V and 1 base from J; junction bases left unmatched: 6. The CDR3 has 14 amino acids. CDR3 region: CASTGSGSSYEQYF. Here the CDR3 DNA reads TGTGCCAGCACCGGGAGCGGGAGTTCCTACGAGCAGTACTTC.

The chain combines TRBV20-1 with TRBJ2-3; the match to TRBD2 covers 13 bases. The CDR3 extends over 15 amino acids. Unmatched junction bases numbered 2, after V lost 3 bases and J lost 2 bases. From germline, CDR1 is DFQATT and CDR2 SNEGSKA (reference sequence). The CDR3 here is CSASGTSGTTDTQYF. CDR3 DNA: TGCAGTGCTAGTGGGACTAGCGGGACCACAGATACGCAGTATTTT.

J is TRBJ2-7 and V is TRBV7-9; a weak D match, TRBD2 (5 bases). Germline CDR1 is SEHNR and CDR2 is FQNEAQ (reference sequence). The CDR3 has 14 residues. The V end was cut by 0 bases, the J end by 6 bases, with 12 bases between. CDR3 bases: TGTGCCAGCAGCTTAGCGGGAGATTCAACCGAGCAGTACTTC. Protein product: CASSLAGDSTEQYF. The variable domain in full, with the rest retrieved from reference TRBV7-9 and TRBJ2-7, is DTGVSQNPRHKITKRGQNVTFRCDPISEHNRLYWYRQTLGQGPEFLTYFQNEAQLEKSRLLSDRFSAERPKGSFSTLEIQRTEQGDSAMYLCASSLAGDSTEQYFGPGTRLTVT.

This chain connects TRBV10-3 to TRBJ2-1, with D perhaps matching TRBD1 (5 bases). This CDR3 region has 13 residues. V was cut by 7 bases and J by 6 bases, with 13 bases left in between. The germline V gene has CDR1 ENHRY and CDR2 SYGVKD. Written as DNA, the CDR3 is TGTGCCATCAATGCAGGGAAGAGCAATGAGCAGTTCTTC. This codes for CAINAGKSNEQFF.

V usage is TRBV5-1 and J usage is TRBJ2-3; 15 bases map to TRBD2. Trimming took 4 bases from V and 6 from J; bases not matched to a gene: 9. CDR1 SGHRS and CDR2 YFSETQ come from the germline V gene. There are 17 residues in the CDR3. The CDR3 nucleotides are TGCGCCAGCAGCACCCGGACTAGCGGGGGGGCCCGGGATACGCAGTATTTT. It translates to CASSTRTSGGARDTQYF.

The chain couples TRBV6-2 or TRBV6-3 to TRBJ2-1; 9 positions match TRBD2. J gave up 8 bases and V 3 bases, and 8 bases lay outside the gene matches. The CDR3 totals 15 residues. CDR1 is MNHEY, CDR2 SVGEGT, per germline. The CDR3 bases are TGTGCCAGCAGTTATGGGATAGCGGGAGCCGATGAGCAGTTCTTC. Its protein is CASSYGIAGADEQFF.

DNA for the CDR3: TGCGCCAGCCGTGGTACGTCGTGGCGGGGAAGCACAGATACGCAGTATTTT. This encodes CASRGTSWRGSTDTQYF. J is TRBJ2-3 and V is TRBV4-1, with TRBD2 as a possible D gene (6 bases). The CDR3 runs 17 residues. Looked up from germline, CDR1 is MGHRA and CDR2 is YSYEKL. Trimming removed 8 bases at V and 0 bases at J, with 21 bases between.